These T cell receptor beta chains were read from a single sample in a study of blood T cell repertoires in COVID-19. Produced via immunoSEQ multiplex PCR; TCRdb's table is partial and in-frame only. The sample holds about 200,000 clones, around 82% seen once. Sample: PBMCs or T cells enriched from blood (not recorded which). The receptors come from a woman aged 55 to 70 with acute COVID-19. CDR3s include the opening cysteine and the closing phenylalanine or tryptophan. D genes are given only for firm matches. Part of the rows lack a size; the others show once, few, many or a class for expanded clones.

cdr3_nt cdr3_aa clone_size d_call j_call v_call
TGTGCCAGCGCCTTCCCAATCAGCGGGACAAACAATGAGCAGTTCTTC CASAFPISGTNNEQFF . . TRBJ2-1 TRBV7-2
TGTGCCAGCAGCCAACTACCGGGACTCCCCCCAGATACGCAGTATTTT CASSQLPGLPPDTQYF . . TRBJ2-3 TRBV14
TGTGCCAGTACCTCCAGGCTAGCGGGAGGAGGAGAGCAGTACTTC CASTSRLAGGGEQYF . TRBD2 TRBJ2-7 TRBV19
TGTGCCACCAGTGATCATGACCGGAGCTCCTACAATGAGCAGTTCTTC CATSDHDRSSYNEQFF . . TRBJ2-1 TRBV24-1
TGTGCCAGCAGCTCGGACAGGGGGCATGGCTACACCTTC CASSSDRGHGYTF once TRBD1 TRBJ1-2 TRBV12-3/TRBV12-4
TGTGCCAGCAGACAGACAGGAGGTGGGAACACCATATATTTT CASRQTGGGNTIYF . . TRBJ1-3 TRBV2
TGTGCCAGCAGCCAAGATATGGCCAACAATGAGCAGTTCTTC CASSQDMANNEQFF . . TRBJ2-1 TRBV3-1/TRBV3-2
TGTGCCAGCTCCACTTCCTCGGGATCCTTGAGCTCCTATAATTCACCCCTCCACTTT CASSTSSGSLSSYNSPLHF few . TRBJ1-6 TRBV2
TGTGCCAGCATAGTGGAAACAGGGAACTATGGCTACACCTTC CASIVETGNYGYTF few . TRBJ1-2 TRBV2
TGCGCCAGCAGCCGGGGCGGGGTAGTGTTATCCGGAAACACCATATATTTT CASSRGGVVLSGNTIYF many . TRBJ1-3 TRBV4-1
TGTGCCAGCAGTGAGGGCGGGATTAACAATCAGCCCCAGCATTTT CASSEGGINNQPQHF . . TRBJ1-5 TRBV6-1
TGTGCCAGCAGCCCTTGGGGACAGGGGGCCAAAAACATTCAGTACTTC CASSPWGQGAKNIQYF . TRBD1 TRBJ2-4 TRBV11-2
TGTGCCAGCAGCTTGCAGGGAAGGGGGCCCAACACTGAAGCTTTCTTT CASSLQGRGPNTEAFF . TRBD1 TRBJ1-1 TRBV7-2
TGCAGTGCTGGGACAGGGAGGGCCACCTTC CSAGTGRATF . TRBD1 TRBJ1-2 TRBV20-1
TGTGCCAGCAGTTTGGGGGGGGCAGACGGGGAGCTGTTTTTT CASSLGGADGELFF . . TRBJ2-2 TRBV28
TGTGCCAGCAGCTATGGAACAGGGCTGAGCGAGCAGTACTTC CASSYGTGLSEQYF . . TRBJ2-7 TRBV5-6
TGTGCCAGCAGCCCCCTAGGGGGAAGGGAAGGTGAAAAACTGTTTTTT CASSPLGGREGEKLFF . . TRBJ1-4 TRBV3-1/TRBV3-2
TGTGCCAGCAGTCCTTGGGGGGGAACCCTGTCCTACGAGCAGTACTTC CASSPWGGTLSYEQYF . TRBD2 TRBJ2-7 TRBV5-4
TGTGCCAGCTCACCGAGGGCAGCAACCAACCGGAACACTGAAGCTTTCTTT CASSPRAATNRNTEAFF . . TRBJ1-1 TRBV18
TGTGCCAGCAGCTTGGACTATAGCTCCTACGAGCAGTACTTC CASSLDYSSYEQYF few . TRBJ2-7 TRBV5-6
TGTGCCAGCAGCCGCATCCGGGACAGGGGTCCGAACACCGGGGAGCTGTTTTTT CASSRIRDRGPNTGELFF . TRBD1 TRBJ2-2 TRBV5-8
TGTGCCAGCAGTGCTAGATCCGGGACAGGTCCCACCGGGGAGCTGTTTTTT CASSARSGTGPTGELFF . TRBD1 TRBJ2-2 TRBV27
TGTGCCAGCAGTTACTGGGGCGGGGATCAGCCCCAGCATTTT CASSYWGGDQPQHF . . TRBJ1-5 TRBV6-2/TRBV6-3
TGTGCCAGCAGCGTAGTGGGGGCAGCTTCCTACGAGCAGTACTTC CASSVVGAASYEQYF . . TRBJ2-7 TRBV9
TGCAGTGCTAGACAGGGGTCCGGAGCTTTCTTT CSARQGSGAFF few . TRBJ1-1 TRBV20-1
TGTGCCAGCTCACTCGGACAGGGCAATGAGCAGTTCTTC CASSLGQGNEQFF . TRBD1 TRBJ2-1 TRBV18